These 27 T cell receptor beta chains came from one sample sequenced in a study of vaccination and CD4 T cells after COVID-19 (dated by TCRdb to between 2021 and 2023). The library was made by PCR. Sequencing took place on an Illumina iSeq 100. DNA from cultured CD4+ T cells underwent TCR sequencing with the Oncomine TCR Beta short-read assay at the Johns Hopkins FTIC core. The public reads were quality trimmed at Q25 with fastp and then assembled into clones with MiXCR by TCRdb, keeping productive beta chains. One record per CDR3 amino acid sequence lists the most common genes and DNA. Across this sample there are over 10,000 distinct CDR3 sequences, with approximately 57% seen only once. Together, the top ten hold approximately 9.2% of the sample. For these receptors, no antigen is known. The label giving this sample's treatment or condition can be read as: approximately 10-day PBMC culture with coronavirus spike peptide pools or control peptides (ViraFEST assay).

The sample comprised CD4+ T cells from blood, cultured in vitro. Every receptor here comes from a human donor who had recovered from COVID-19.

This clonotype was detected only once. The genes are TRBV27 and TRBJ1-2, with D unclear. Trimming took 4 bases from V and 8 from J, leaving 14 bases between them. The CDR3 length is 13 residues. Germline V gives CDR1 MNHEY, CDR2 SMNVEV (reference sequence). The CDR3 DNA reads as TGTGCCAGCAGTTCCCCCGCAGTTGGGGGCTACACCTTC. It specifies CASSSPAVGGYTF.

V and J are TRBV5-1 and TRBJ2-5; perhaps TRBD2 as D (7 bases). The length of the CDR3 is 13 residues. V shed 5 bases and J shed 5 bases, with 13 bases lying between them. Germline CDR1 and CDR2: SGHRS and YFSETQ. The CDR3 nucleotides are TGCGCCAGCAGGTGGGGGGGGCAGGAGACCCAGTACTTC. Translated: CASRWGGQETQYF.

The chain couples TRBV5-8 to TRBJ1-5; 12 bases match TRBD1. This CDR3 is built from 17 residues. V gave up 1 base and J gave up 6 bases; unmatched junction bases: 8. Germline V gene data show CDR1 as SGHTS and CDR2 as YDEGEE. The CDR3 protein is CASSLFSGTGGPQPQHF. As DNA, the CDR3 is TGTGCCAGCAGCTTGTTTTCTGGGACAGGGGGCCCTCAGCCCCAGCATTTT.

This clonotype was detected once. The CDR3 loop is CASSLFYVETYEQYF. The DNA of the CDR3 is TGTGCCAGCAGCTTATTTTATGTGGAAACCTACGAGCAGTACTTC. The chain couples TRBV11-2 to TRBJ2-7; D gene unclear. Trimming took off 2 bases at V and 2 bases at J, with 13 bases between the two ends. The CDR3 totals 15 residues. Germline CDR1 and CDR2: SGHAT and FQNNGV.

This chain uses TRBV21-1 with TRBJ2-5; the listed D gene, TRBD1, was not tested against the DNA. TRBV21-1 is an annotated pseudogene. The CDR3 covers 15 residues. CDR3 in amino acids: CASSKGDSEQETQYF. As DNA, the CDR3 is TGTGCCAGCAGCAAAGGGGACAGCGAACAAGAGACCCAGTACTTC.

V and J are TRBV18 and TRBJ2-7; 8 bases match TRBD1. The CDR3 is 14 residues long. Germline lookup yields CDR1 KGHSH and CDR2 LQKENI. The trim removed 6 bases at V and 0 bases at J, leaving 4 bases unmatched. The CDR3 bases are TGTGCCAGCTCCGGACAGGGTAACTCCTACGAGCAGTACTTC. Its protein is CASSGQGNSYEQYF.

By sample share, this clonotype is large (0.1 to 1%). V usage is TRBV7-9 and J usage is TRBJ2-7, with D tentatively TRBD1 or TRBD2 (5 bases each). V was cut by 3 bases and J by 0 bases, with 12 bases left in between. This CDR3 has 15 residues. Germline loops: CDR1 SEHNR, CDR2 FQNEAQ (reference sequence). CDR3 in amino acids: CASSFGTLSSYEQYF. As DNA, the CDR3 is TGTGCCAGCAGCTTCGGGACCCTCAGCTCCTACGAGCAGTACTTC.

This clonotype was detected a few times. The chain combines TRBV6-1 with TRBJ2-7, with D unclear. The V end was cut by 6 bases, the J end by 2 bases, with 11 bases between. Looked up from germline, CDR1 is MNHNS and CDR2 is SASEGT. The CDR3 consists of 13 residues. The CDR3 DNA sequence: TGTGCCAGCAGACGGAGCCACCCCTACGAGCAGTACTTC. It yields the protein CASRRSHPYEQYF.

The chain uses TRBV20-1 and TRBJ2-1; 11 positions agree with TRBD2. The V gene's germline CDR1 is DFQATT and CDR2 SNEGSKA (reference sequence). The CDR3 covers 16 residues. V trimming: 6 bases; J trimming: 0 bases; junction bases outside the gene matches: 7. CDR3 bases: TGCAGTGCCCTACCTAGCGGGAGGAGCTCCTACAATGAGCAGTTCTTC. Translation gives CSALPSGRSSYNEQFF.

This chain joins TRBV2 and TRBJ1-2; D unclear. Germline CDR1 is SNHLY and CDR2 is FYNNEI. V was clipped by 4 bases and J by 0 bases, with 12 bases between them. This CDR3 is built from 15 residues. This CDR3 reads CASSVNGGTNYGYTF. For the CDR3, the DNA is TGTGCCAGCAGTGTGAACGGAGGGACTAACTATGGCTACACCTTC.

This clonotype showed up just a few times. The chain carries TRBV28 and TRBJ1-2; a possible D gene is TRBD1 (6 bases). CDR1 is MDHEN and CDR2 is SYDVKM in the germline V gene. The V gene lost 5 bases and the J gene lost 4 bases, with 17 bases spanning the gap. The length of the CDR3 is 15 residues. CDR3 sequence: CASSAGPGALYGYTF. In DNA form, the CDR3 reads TGTGCCAGCAGTGCTGGCCCGGGGGCTCTCTATGGCTACACCTTC.

V usage is TRBV18 and J usage is TRBJ1-2, with D possibly TRBD1 on 6 matching bases. Trimming removed 6 bases from V and 5 bases from J, with 13 bases in between. This CDR3 region has 13 residues. Germline CDR1 and CDR2: KGHSH and LQKENI. The CDR3 DNA reads as TGTGCCAGCTCGGCCGGCCAGGGGTATGGCTACACCTTC. Encoded protein: CASSAGQGYGYTF.

This clonotype was picked up a small number of times. The chain joins TRBV7-9 to TRBJ2-3; the match to TRBD2 covers 8 bases. Looked up from germline, CDR1 is SEHNR and CDR2 is FQNEAQ (reference sequence). This CDR3 spans 15 amino acids. V lost 7 bases to trimming and J lost 2 bases; unmatched junction nucleotides: 8. CDR3: CASIAGWRDTDTQYF. The CDR3 coding sequence is TGTGCCAGCATAGCGGGGTGGAGAGACACAGATACGCAGTATTTT.

CDR3 sequence reads: CASSNREGLRDEQFF. DNA of the CDR3: TGTGCCAGCAGCAACAGGGAAGGTCTAAGGGATGAGCAGTTCTTC. The rearrangement links TRBV5-6 to TRBJ2-1, with D perhaps matching TRBD1 (6 bases). Trimming removed 4 bases at V and 8 bases at J, with 19 bases between. Germline values: CDR1 SGHDT, CDR2 YYEEEE. The CDR3 consists of 15 residues.

The chain combines TRBV7-9 with TRBJ1-2, with D perhaps TRBD1 (6 bases). The length of the CDR3 is 14 residues. Trimming removed 1 base from V and 4 bases from J, with 10 bases in between. Germline values: CDR1 SEHNR, CDR2 FQNEAQ (reference sequence). DNA for the CDR3: TGTGCCAGCAGCTTAGAAGGCAGGGGCTATGGCTACACCTTC. Translated: CASSLEGRGYGYTF. Full variable domain (missing parts from reference TRBV7-9 and TRBJ1-2): DTGVSQNPRHKITKRGQNVTFRCDPISEHNRLYWYRQTLGQGPEFLTYFQNEAQLEKSRLLSDRFSAERPKGSFSTLEIQRTEQGDSAMYLCASSLEGRGYGYTFGSGTRLTVV.

This clonotype occurred a few times. The V and J genes are TRBV20-1 and TRBJ2-1; TRBD2 might be the D (7 bases). The length of the CDR3 is 15 residues. Trimming took off 1 base at V and 0 bases at J, with 10 bases between the two ends. Per germline, CDR1 DFQATT and CDR2 SNEGSKA (reference sequence). CDR3 in DNA: TGCAGTGCTAGAGTCGGGGGGCACTCCTACAATGAGCAGTTCTTC. It is translated as CSARVGGHSYNEQFF.

The table lists this clonotype with a few counts. The V and J genes are TRBV20-1 and TRBJ2-4, with 8 bases fitting TRBD1. The J segment lost 7 bases and the V segment lost 3 bases, leaving 8 bases of the junction unmatched. From germline, CDR1 is DFQATT and CDR2 SNEGSKA (reference sequence). This CDR3 contains 14 residues. CDR3 sequence reads: CSASPDRGLNIQYF. CDR3 bases: TGCAGTGCTAGCCCAGACAGGGGACTGAACATTCAGTACTTC.

The J gene is TRBJ2-7, the V gene TRBV20-1, with 10 bases fitting TRBD2. Germline V gives CDR1 DFQATT, CDR2 SNEGSKA (reference sequence). Trimming cost V 6 bases and J 1 base; bases outside gene matches: 3. CDR3 size: 13 residues. CDR3 sequence: CSARTSGSYEQYF. CDR3 bases: TGCAGTGCGAGGACTAGCGGATCCTACGAGCAGTACTTC.

This sequence joins TRBV11-2 and TRBJ2-7; the match to TRBD2 covers 8 bases. The ends lost 5 bases at V and 2 bases at J; junction bases unmatched: 14. Germline V lookup: CDR1 SGHAT, CDR2 FQNNGV. The CDR3 has 17 amino acids. The CDR3 DNA reads as TGTGCCAGCAGCGTCAATGGCAATGAAGCGGGGGCCTACGAGCAGTACTTC. It yields the protein CASSVNGNEAGAYEQYF.

The V call is TRBV20-1, the J call TRBJ1-5, with a weak D call TRBD1 (6 bases). Germline assignment: CDR1 DFQATT and CDR2 SNEGSKA (reference sequence). The germline V and J ends were trimmed by 3 bases and 3 bases, with 21 bases remaining between them. The CDR3 extends over 17 amino acids. The CDR3, as DNA: TGCAGTGCTAGGGAACTGGGTCGAACAGGGCCCAATCAGCCCCAGCATTTT. Protein: CSARELGRTGPNQPQHF.

V usage is TRBV20-1 and J usage is TRBJ1-6, with 9 nucleotides matching TRBD1. CDR1 is DFQATT and CDR2 is SNEGSKA in the germline V gene (reference sequence). The CDR3 has 19 residues. J lost 8 bases, V lost 1 base, and 18 bases had no gene match. CDR3 sequence (DNA): TGCAGTGCTAGAGGACCCGGGACAGGGACAGGGATACGAGATTCACCCCTCCACTTT. This gives the protein CSARGPGTGTGIRDSPLHF.

Only one count was recorded for this clonotype. The V gene is TRBV12-3 or TRBV12-4, the J gene TRBJ2-7; TRBD1 aligns across 8 bases. The CDR3 sequence is 15 residues long. The V and J ends lost 6 bases and 4 bases, in that order; junction bases with no gene match: 11. The CDR3 loop reads CASRHSGQVSYEQYF. The CDR3 DNA is TGTGCCAGCAGACACTCGGGACAGGTTTCGTACGAGCAGTACTTC.

This sequence joins TRBV11-3 and TRBJ2-7, with 9 bases fitting TRBD1. The CDR3 has 16 amino acids. J lost 1 base, V lost 2 bases, and 6 bases had no gene match. From germline, CDR1 is SGHNT and CDR2 YENEEA. CDR3 sequence reads: CASSLLPGQGSYEQYF. DNA for the CDR3: TGTGCCAGCAGCTTACTACCGGGACAGGGTTCCTACGAGCAGTACTTC.

This chain connects TRBV6-2 or TRBV6-3 to TRBJ2-1, with TRBD2 matching 10 bases. V gave up 1 base and J gave up 4 bases; unmatched junction bases: 7. Germline CDR1 and CDR2: MNHEY and SVGEGT. This CDR3 contains 17 residues. The CDR3 region is CASSYLASGRAYNEQFF. In DNA form, the CDR3 reads TGTGCCAGCAGTTACTTGGCTAGCGGGAGAGCGTACAATGAGCAGTTCTTC.

The chain's CDR3 is CASSGVGPTEAFF. The CDR3 nucleotides are TGTGCCAGCAGTGGTGTGGGGCCTACTGAAGCTTTCTTT. The rearrangement links TRBV2 to TRBJ1-1, with D perhaps TRBD1 (5 bases). Per germline, CDR1 SNHLY and CDR2 FYNNEI. The CDR3 totals 13 residues. V shed 4 bases and J shed 5 bases, with 11 bases lying between them.

The genes are TRBV20-1 and TRBJ2-5; 8 bases align to TRBD2. The CDR3 loop spans 13 amino acids. Germline V gene lookup returns CDR1 DFQATT and CDR2 SNEGSKA (reference sequence). V lost 6 bases, J lost 3 bases, and 6 bases stayed unmatched. Here the CDR3 DNA reads TGCAGTGCCCCGAGAGCGGGGGAAGAGACCCAGTACTTC. Its protein is CSAPRAGEETQYF.

The CDR3 DNA reads as TGTGCCACCAGCCAAAATTACAATGAGCAGTTCTTC. This encodes CATSQNYNEQFF. The chain has TRBV24-1 and TRBJ2-1; D not certain. Germline loops: CDR1 KGHDR, CDR2 SFDVKD. The CDR3 contains 12 residues. Trimming removed 7 bases at V and 4 bases at J, with 7 bases between.